This TCR beta chain is from a study of CD8+CD57+ T cells in acquired aplastic anemia. As for the study in general: The average for DNA from sorted CD4+ and CD8+ cells was 3 to 4 ug. Study-level points and caveats: Found in both controls and patients were fewer than 35 CD8+ CDR3 sequences.

Germline CDR1 and CDR2: SNHLY and FYNNEI. The CDR3 is 14 residues long. Trimming pared 4 bases from V and 0 bases from J, leaving 6 bases between. This clonotype showed up just a few times. Its antigen is unknown. The study profiled TCR beta VDJ and CDR3 using genomic DNA as template. TCRdb processed the reads anew with MiXCR; each CDR3 protein has one entry. This sample carries 300,000 or so distinct CDR3 sequences, 50% to 70% of them seen once, and the ten largest clones take less than 10%. Material for sequencing was sorted CD4+, CD8+, or CD8+CD57+ T cells (not recorded which) from PBMCs. This TCR came from a human donor with severe aplastic anemia or a healthy control (not recorded which). The V gene is TRBV2, the J gene TRBJ2-2; D is unclear. The CDR3 loop reads CASSGRSNTGELFF. CDR3 nucleotide sequence: TGTGCCAGCAGTGGCAGATCGAACACCGGGGAGCTGTTTTTT.